This entry describes one T cell receptor beta chain. This specimen comes from a study of beta chain features in type 1 diabetes. The study reverse transcribed the entire isolated RNA, so it sequenced expressed TCRB transcripts. The assay was immunoSEQ multiplex PCR, and TCRdb's table has in-frame clones only and misses some. Among 200,000 to 250,000 clones listed, 25% to 35% were seen once. CDR3 length equals 18 residues. The germline gives CDR1 SEHNR, CDR2 FQNEAQ (reference sequence). V was pared by 5 bases and J by 2 bases, with 11 bases of the junction left unmatched. The receptor's source is a man aged 25-40 years in good health. This rearrangement joins TRBV7-9 to TRBJ2-6, with 8 bases aligning to TRBD1. Input material: central memory CD4+ T cells from blood. CDR3 sequence (DNA): TGTGCCAGCAGCCGCGCAGGGGGCTCCCAACCTGGGGCCAACGTCCTGACTTTC. It specifies CASSRAGGSQPGANVLTF.